Shown below are 14 T cell receptor beta chains from a single sample sequenced in a study of graft-versus-host responses after intestinal transplantation. TCRdb's copy holds only in-frame clones and misses some; the assay was immunoSEQ multiplex PCR. The table lists some 84,000 clones, roughly 80% of them singletons. These TCRs' antigens remain unknown. This specimen consisted of unstimulated CD4+ T cells sorted from spleen or lymph node cells, obtained before intestinal transplant. The receptors derive from a human donor who received an intestinal transplant.

This clone showed up just once. The chain uses TRBV27 and TRBJ2-7, with 11 bases lining up with TRBD1. CDR3 length: 14 amino acids. CDR1 and CDR2 (germline): MNHEY, SMNVEV (reference sequence). The ends lost 5 bases at V and 5 bases at J; junction bases unmatched: 5. CDR3 loop: CASSRRDRGDEQYF. The CDR3 nucleotides are TGTGCCAGCAGTCGCCGGGACAGGGGGGACGAGCAGTACTTC.

The genes are TRBV5-4 and TRBJ2-6, with 8 nucleotides matching TRBD1. The V segment lost 3 bases and the J segment 4 bases; nucleotides outside the gene matches: 6. The CDR3 is 16 residues long. Germline V lookup: CDR1 SGHNT, CDR2 YYREEE (reference sequence). CDR3 sequence (DNA): TGTGCCAGCAGCTCGCAGGGGGCGGAGGGGGCCAACGTCCTGACTTTC. This encodes CASSSQGAEGANVLTF.

V usage is TRBV5-6 and J usage is TRBJ1-5, with D possibly being TRBD1 (6 bases). The V end was cut by 2 bases, the J end by 4 bases, with 10 bases between. CDR1 SGHDT and CDR2 YYEEEE come from the germline V gene. The CDR3 has 14 amino acids. CDR3 sequence: CASSLQGSNQPQHF. DNA of the CDR3: TGTGCCAGCAGCTTACAGGGTAGTAATCAGCCCCAGCATTTT.

The chain couples TRBV10-3 to TRBJ1-5; weak D call: TRBD1 (6 bases). The CDR3 consists of 17 residues. From germline, CDR1 is ENHRY and CDR2 SYGVKD. V was cut by 10 bases and J by 0 bases, with 22 bases left in between. The CDR3 spells CATGAYRDTYSNQPQHF. The CDR3 DNA reads TGTGCCACCGGAGCCTACCGGGACACTTATAGCAATCAGCCCCAGCATTTT.

The rearrangement joins TRBV7-8 to TRBJ2-4, with TRBD2 matching over 8 bases. The germline gives CDR1 SGHVS, CDR2 FQNEAQ. With V trimmed by 3 bases and J by 8 bases, 21 bases remained unmatched. CDR3 length: 19 residues. The CDR3 coding sequence is TGTGCCAGCAGCTTTCAAGTCCCCGGGACGGGGGGGATTAGGGACATTCAGTACTTC. It translates to CASSFQVPGTGGIRDIQYF.

This clone was seen just once. This sample also contains other DNA sequences that code for the same CDR3. The V and J genes are TRBV7-6 and TRBJ1-4, with 7 bases lining up with TRBD1. The CDR3 runs to 13 residues. V lost 2 bases, J lost 14 bases, and 8 bases stayed unmatched. The germline V gene encodes CDR1 SGHVS and CDR2 FNYEAQ. Here the CDR3 reads CASSLRDSERLFF. The CDR3 DNA reads as TGTGCCAGCAGCTTAAGGGACAGCGAGCGGCTGTTTTTT.

The table lists this clone with a few counts. CDR3 bases: TGCGCCAGCAGCCCCCTCCTTCGGGGGGCGGCAGGCTACACCTTC. It specifies CASSPLLRGAAGYTF. This chain joins TRBV5-1 and TRBJ1-2; perhaps TRBD1 as D (6 bases). V dropped 4 bases and J dropped 8 bases, with 21 bases sitting between them. CDR3 length equals 15 residues. From germline, CDR1 is SGHRS and CDR2 YFSETQ.

The chain combines TRBV21-1 with TRBJ2-2; the D segment call TRBD2 is taken from the table without a DNA check. TRBV21-1 is a documented pseudogene. CDR3 length: 16 residues. The CDR3 sequence is CASSKGRLEVTGELFF. The CDR3 bases are TGTGCCAGCAGCAAAGGTAGACTAGAAGTCACCGGGGAGCTGTTTTTT.

This clone was seen more than once but under ten times. Other nucleotide sequences in the sample specify the same CDR3. The chain employs TRBV4-1 and TRBJ2-5; D may be TRBD2 (5 bases). The CDR3 length is 13 residues. Germline CDR1 reads MGHRA; CDR2 reads YSYEKL. V was clipped by 1 base and J by 4 bases, with 7 bases between them. The CDR3 sequence: CASSQARGETQYF. As DNA, the CDR3 is TGCGCCAGCAGCCAAGCACGGGGAGAGACCCAGTACTTC.

V usage is TRBV2 and J usage is TRBJ2-5, with D tentatively TRBD2 (6 bases). This CDR3 comprises 15 residues. The ends were cut back, 4 bases at V and 2 bases at J, with 14 bases in the middle. Germline CDR1 is SNHLY and CDR2 is FYNNEI. The CDR3 spells CASSALAAVQETQYF. CDR3 nucleotides: TGTGCCAGCAGTGCATTAGCGGCCGTTCAAGAGACCCAGTACTTC.

The chain carries TRBV6-1 and TRBJ1-2; D not resolved. The germline V and J ends were trimmed by 2 bases and 4 bases, with 8 bases remaining between them. The CDR3 runs 13 residues. CDR1 MNHNS and CDR2 SASEGT come from the germline V gene. The CDR3 DNA is TGTGCCAGCAGTGAAACAGCCTCCTATGGCTACACCTTC. This sequence encodes CASSETASYGYTF.

This clone was observed a few times. The chain links TRBV23-1 to TRBJ2-1; the match to TRBD1 covers 10 bases. TRBV23-1 is reported as an ORF; its role is uncertain. The CDR3 length is 14 residues. J gave up 4 bases and V 9 bases, and 6 bases lay outside the gene matches. CDR3 DNA sequence: TGCGCCAGAACCGGGACAGGGGTTTACAATGAGCAGTTCTTC. Its protein product is CARTGTGVYNEQFF.

The rearrangement links TRBV14 to TRBJ1-2; D remains unclear. The V and J ends lost 0 bases and 1 base respectively, with 9 bases between them. CDR1 and CDR2 (germline): SGHDN, FVKESK. The CDR3 totals 15 residues. Here the CDR3 DNA reads TGTGCCAGCAGCCAAGATGGCCAGTTTAACTATGGCTACACCTTC. This sequence encodes CASSQDGQFNYGYTF.

V usage is TRBV5-1 and J usage is TRBJ2-5; TRBD2 is a possible D gene (6 bases). CDR1 is SGHRS and CDR2 is YFSETQ in the germline V gene. This CDR3 region has 15 residues. Trimming took off 4 bases at V and 2 bases at J, with 15 bases between the two ends. The DNA for the CDR3 is TGCGCCAGCAGCCGACTGGGTGGAGGGCAAGAGACCCAGTACTTC. Protein product: CASSRLGGGQETQYF. Based on the CDR3 plus reference TRBV5-1 and TRBJ2-5, the full variable domain is KAGVTQTPRYLIKTRGQQVTLSCSPISGHRSVSWYQQTPGQGLQFLFEYFSETQRNKGNFPGRFSGRQFSNSRSEMNVSTLELGDSALYLCASSRLGGGQETQYFGPGTRLLVL.